Following are 18 T cell receptor beta chains from one sample sequenced in a study of T cell changes during pregnancy in multiple sclerosis. Measured with immunoSEQ multiplex PCR; TCRdb has only the in-frame clones, and not every one. The sample lists approximately 88,000 clones, almost 95% occurring once. The sample was peripheral blood, taken in the third trimester of pregnancy. Every receptor here comes from a female donor with multiple sclerosis, enrolled in a pregnancy study.

The J gene is TRBJ2-2, the V gene TRBV29-1; TRBD2 is a possible D gene (5 bases). V shed 5 bases and J shed 5 bases, with 18 bases lying between them. The length of the CDR3 is 15 residues. Per the germline V gene, CDR1 is SQVTM and CDR2 is ANQGSEA. CDR3 nucleotide sequence: TGCAGCGTTTCCCGAAATGGAGGAAGGACCGGGGAGCTGTTTTTT. Its protein product is CSVSRNGGRTGELFF.

V and J are TRBV5-1 and TRBJ1-2, with TRBD1 matching 10 bases. The CDR3 covers 16 residues. Per the germline V gene, CDR1 is SGHRS and CDR2 is YFSETQ. J gave up 5 bases and V 1 base, and 8 bases lay outside the gene matches. This CDR3 is CASSLSIGTGDYGYTF. The CDR3 nucleotides read TGCGCCAGCAGCTTGTCTATAGGGACAGGGGATTATGGCTACACCTTC.

The chain recombines TRBV28 with TRBJ2-3, with 8 bases that match TRBD2. Unmatched junction bases numbered 8, after V lost 1 base and J lost 5 bases. The germline V gene encodes CDR1 MDHEN and CDR2 SYDVKM. The CDR3 covers 16 residues. CDR3 DNA: TGTGCCAGCAGTTTATTTTCGGGAGGGCCGATAGATACGCAGTATTTT. It encodes CASSLFSGGPIDTQYF.

This clone was recorded only once. CDR3 loop: CAWGQGRPGELFF. The CDR3 DNA reads TGTGCCTGGGGACAGGGAAGGCCCGGGGAGCTGTTTTTT. This chain joins TRBV30 and TRBJ2-2; 8 positions match TRBD1. The length of the CDR3 is 13 residues. J gave up 6 bases and V 5 bases, and 5 bases lay outside the gene matches. Germline V lookup: CDR1 GTSNPN, CDR2 SVGIG (reference sequence).

The rearrangement links TRBV5-4 to TRBJ2-3; tentatively, D is TRBD1 (6 bases). Trimming removed 4 bases from V and 5 bases from J, with 17 bases in between. The germline V gene encodes CDR1 SGHNT and CDR2 YYREEE (reference sequence). CDR3 length equals 15 residues. CDR3 DNA: TGTGCCAGCAGCGGAGCTGGGACACTTAAAGATACGCAGTATTTT. This encodes CASSGAGTLKDTQYF.

The chain has TRBV9 and TRBJ1-1; D uncertain. The V end was cut by 4 bases, the J end by 2 bases, with 12 bases between. The CDR3 has 14 amino acids. The germline V gene encodes CDR1 SGDLS and CDR2 YYNGEE. CDR3 protein: CASSSTSRNTEAFF. CDR3 nucleotide sequence: TGTGCCAGCAGCTCCACATCTAGAAACACTGAAGCTTTCTTT.

The chain is built from TRBV4-3 and TRBJ2-7, with TRBD2 matching over 7 bases. The CDR3 has 16 amino acids. Losses at the gene ends were 3 bases for V and 6 bases for J; bases not matched to a gene: 14. The germline V gene encodes CDR1 LGHNA and CDR2 YSLEER. The CDR3 sequence is CASSQGRLTGGGEQYF. DNA for the CDR3: TGCGCCAGCAGCCAGGGGCGGTTGACGGGAGGAGGCGAGCAGTACTTC.

This chain joins TRBV29-1 and TRBJ2-3; 10 nucleotides align to TRBD2. CDR3 size: 13 residues. The V gene's germline CDR1 is SQVTM and CDR2 ANQGSEA. Unmatched junction bases numbered 3, after V lost 7 bases and J lost 2 bases. The CDR3 protein is CSGAGGYTDTQYF. CDR3 sequence (DNA): TGCAGCGGAGCGGGAGGGTACACAGATACGCAGTATTTT.

This clone was recorded a few times. This chain connects TRBV18 to TRBJ1-5; D remains ambiguous. The germline gives CDR1 KGHSH, CDR2 LQKENI. The CDR3 length is 12 residues. V gave up 4 bases and J gave up 6 bases, with 7 bases separating them. The CDR3 loop is CASSHPGQPQHF. The CDR3 nucleotides read TGTGCCAGCTCACACCCGGGTCAGCCCCAGCATTTT.

The chain employs TRBV2 and TRBJ2-7, with 9 nucleotides matching TRBD1. Germline lookup yields CDR1 SNHLY and CDR2 FYNNEI. This CDR3 has 14 residues. Trimming took 3 bases from V and 3 from J; bases not matched to a gene: 3. For the CDR3, the DNA is TGTGCCAGCAGTGACTTGGGACAGGGCTACGAGCAGTACTTC. Amino acid sequence: CASSDLGQGYEQYF.

The chain is built from TRBV28 and TRBJ2-2, with a weak D call TRBD1 (6 bases). Germline assignment: CDR1 MDHEN and CDR2 SYDVKM. Trimming took off 5 bases at V and 4 bases at J, with 17 bases between the two ends. This CDR3 contains 16 residues. CDR3 nucleotide sequence: TGTGCCAGCAGTCCCCCCCGACAGGCTATCACCGGGGAGCTGTTTTTT. Translated, it gives CASSPPRQAITGELFF.

The sample holds one count of this clone. DNA for the CDR3: TGCAGTGCCCCCGATGAGCAGTTCTTC. This encodes CSAPDEQFF. This chain uses TRBV20-1 with TRBJ2-1; the D is unclear. V was shortened by 6 bases and J by 8 bases, with 5 bases between the two germline ends. CDR3 length: 9 residues. The germline CDR1 and CDR2 sequences are DFQATT and SNEGSKA (reference sequence).

The V call is TRBV7-8, the J call TRBJ2-1, with D possibly matching TRBD1 (6 bases). Germline V CDR1 and CDR2: SGHVS, FQNEAQ. Between the trimmed V and J ends, which lost 6 bases and 2 bases, there was a span of 23 bases. The CDR3 totals 18 residues. The CDR3 sequence: CASSTGQGLDFAYNEQFF. For the CDR3, the DNA is TGTGCCAGCAGTACGGGGCAGGGGCTCGACTTCGCCTACAATGAGCAGTTCTTC. Full variable domain (rest looked up from reference TRBV7-8 and TRBJ2-1): GAGVSQSPRYKVAKRGQDVALRCDPISGHVSLFWYQQALGQGPEFLTYFQNEAQLDKSGLPSDRFFAERPEGSVSTLKIQRTQQEDSAVYLCASSTGQGLDFAYNEQFFGPGTRLTVL.

The J gene is TRBJ2-3, the V gene TRBV15; 7 bases line up with TRBD2. CDR1 LNHNV and CDR2 YYDKDF come from the germline V gene (reference sequence). The CDR3 extends over 20 amino acids. V trimming: 0 bases; J trimming: 0 bases; junction bases outside the gene matches: 15. The CDR3 region has the DNA TGTGCCACCAGCAGAGACACTGTTGCGGGAGTGGGTACTAGCACAGATACGCAGTATTTT. Encoded protein: CATSRDTVAGVGTSTDTQYF.

This sequence joins TRBV29-1 and TRBJ2-3; possibly TRBD2 for D (6 bases). The germline V gene encodes CDR1 SQVTM and CDR2 ANQGSEA. The CDR3 is 13 residues long. The germline V and J ends were trimmed by 7 bases and 1 base, with 12 bases remaining between them. The CDR3 DNA reads TGCAGCGCTGGAGGAGGGGGCACAGATACGCAGTATTTT. Its protein is CSAGGGGTDTQYF.

The chain combines TRBV5-1 with TRBJ2-3; maybe TRBD2 (5 bases). Per the germline V gene, CDR1 is SGHRS and CDR2 is YFSETQ. This CDR3 spans 13 amino acids. The V and J ends lost 7 bases and 2 bases respectively, with 11 bases between them. Here the CDR3 DNA reads TGCGCCAGCCGACCGGACTTCACAGATACGCAGTATTTT. It yields the protein CASRPDFTDTQYF.

This sequence joins TRBV9 and TRBJ2-3; 10 bases are shared with TRBD2. The germline gives CDR1 SGDLS, CDR2 YYNGEE. Trimming took 3 bases from V and 3 from J; bases not matched to a gene: 10. The CDR3 is 17 amino acids. The CDR3 protein is CASSAVGAGGPTDTQYF. The CDR3 DNA follows: TGTGCCAGCAGCGCCGTCGGAGCGGGAGGGCCTACAGATACGCAGTATTTT.

V usage is TRBV6-5 and J usage is TRBJ1-4; 11 positions agree with TRBD1. The trim removed 0 bases at V and 7 bases at J, leaving 1 base unmatched. This CDR3 spans 15 amino acids. Germline values: CDR1 MNHEY, CDR2 SVGAGI. The CDR3 loop is CASSYSGTGGEKLFF. Here the CDR3 DNA reads TGTGCCAGCAGTTACTCGGGGACAGGGGGTGAAAAACTGTTTTTT.